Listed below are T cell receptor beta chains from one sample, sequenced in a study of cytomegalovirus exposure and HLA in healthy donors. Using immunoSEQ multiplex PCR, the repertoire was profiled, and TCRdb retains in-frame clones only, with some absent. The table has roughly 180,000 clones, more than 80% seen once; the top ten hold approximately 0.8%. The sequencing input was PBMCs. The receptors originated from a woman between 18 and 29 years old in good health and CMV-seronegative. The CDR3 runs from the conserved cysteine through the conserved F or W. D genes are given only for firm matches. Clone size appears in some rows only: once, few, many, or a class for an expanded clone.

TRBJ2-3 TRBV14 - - CASSRRSSYDTQYF TGTGCCAGCAGCCGTCGCTCTAGCTACGATACGCAGTATTTT
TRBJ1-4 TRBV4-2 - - CASSQGAMREGTNEKLFF TGTGCCAGCAGCCAAGGTGCTATGCGGGAGGGGACTAATGAAAAACTGTTTTTT
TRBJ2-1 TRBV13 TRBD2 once CASSLSVLSGRAYNEQFF TGTGCCAGCAGCCTGAGTGTTCTTAGCGGGAGGGCCTACAATGAGCAGTTCTTC
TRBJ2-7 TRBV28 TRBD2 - CASSLSASGTSTHYEQYF TGTGCCAGCAGTCTATCGGCTAGCGGGACCTCTACACACTACGAGCAGTACTTC
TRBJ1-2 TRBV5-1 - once CASRPRQAHGYTF TGCGCCAGCAGACCAAGACAGGCACATGGCTACACCTTC
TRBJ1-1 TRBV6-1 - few CASRLGGANTEAFF TGTGCCAGCAGGCTGGGGGGGGCAAACACTGAAGCTTTCTTT
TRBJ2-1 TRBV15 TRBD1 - CATSRQGDNEQFF TGTGCCACCAGCAGACAGGGGGACAATGAGCAGTTCTTC
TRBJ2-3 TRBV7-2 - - CASSLETRVQDTQYF TGTGCCAGCAGCTTAGAGACTAGGGTTCAAGATACGCAGTATTTT
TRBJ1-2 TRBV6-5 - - CASSYDLSELYGYTF TGTGCCAGCAGTTACGATTTATCAGAACTATATGGCTACACCTTC
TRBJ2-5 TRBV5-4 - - CASSLRGGKGTQYF TGTGCCAGCAGCTTGCGGGGTGGCAAGGGGACCCAGTACTTC